The 13 T cell receptor beta chains in this list originate from one sample, sequenced in a study of metastatic and nonmetastatic thyroid tumors. Patients had received no treatment of any kind before thyroid surgery. TCRdb used MiXCR to call clones anew from the PCR reads. The sample includes fewer than 35,000 clones, roughly a sixth of them seen just once. Specimen: blood. Every receptor here comes from a male donor with papillary thyroid cancer or a benign thyroid nodule (not recorded which). Some clones in this sample may be carry-over from other donors' samples.

The sample holds many counts of this clone. The CDR3: CSVGDLSSYEQYF. The CDR3 DNA reads TGCAGCGTTGGGGACCTGAGCTCCTACGAGCAGTACTTC. The chain recombines TRBV29-1 with TRBJ2-7, with D possibly called TRBD1 or TRBD2 (5 bases each). The length of the CDR3 is 13 residues. Germline lookup yields CDR1 SQVTM and CDR2 ANQGSEA. V was pared by 4 bases and J by 0 bases, with 10 bases between.

This clone was seen more than once but under ten times. The CDR3 DNA follows: TGTGCCAGCAGCGGGACTAGCGGGAGGACCTTCACAGATACGCAGTATTTT. It encodes CASSGTSGRTFTDTQYF. V gene TRBV4-2 combines with J gene TRBJ2-3; 15 positions agree with TRBD2. The CDR3 runs 17 residues. In germline, CDR1 is LGHNA, CDR2 YNFKEQ. The J segment lost 2 bases and the V segment lost 5 bases, leaving 5 bases of the junction unmatched.

This clone was detected ten times or more. This rearrangement joins TRBV5-1 to TRBJ2-5, with no clear D. This CDR3 has 16 amino acids. Per the germline V gene, CDR1 is SGHRS and CDR2 is YFSETQ. V was trimmed by 0 bases and J by 4 bases, leaving 16 bases between them. This CDR3 is CASSLDNGNFVETQYF. The CDR3 DNA sequence: TGCGCCAGCAGCTTGGATAACGGCAACTTTGTAGAGACCCAGTACTTC. Full variable domain (remainder filled in from reference TRBV5-1 and TRBJ2-5): KAGVTQTPRYLIKTRGQQVTLSCSPISGHRSVSWYQQTPGQGLQFLFEYFSETQRNKGNFPGRFSGRQFSNSRSEMNVSTLELGDSALYLCASSLDNGNFVETQYFGPGTRLLVL.

This clone occurred many times. This CDR3 is CASSLDPTGVYGYTF. As DNA, the CDR3 is TGCGCCAGCAGCTTGGATCCGACAGGAGTCTATGGCTACACCTTC. The chain uses TRBV5-1 and TRBJ1-2, with TRBD1 as a possible D gene (6 bases). The V gene's germline CDR1 is SGHRS and CDR2 YFSETQ. This CDR3 has 15 residues. V was shortened by 0 bases and J by 4 bases, with 13 bases between the two germline ends.

This clone was seen more than once but under ten times. A clone one base away is much larger, so this may be a read error. Additional DNA sequences in this sample encode the identical CDR3. This chain links TRBV18 with TRBJ2-5; the D gene is possibly TRBD1 (5 bases). Germline V gene lookup returns CDR1 KGHSH and CDR2 LQKENI. The CDR3 contains 16 residues. Trimming left V 3 bases short and J 7 bases short, with 21 bases between. The CDR3 coding sequence is TGTGCCAGCTCACCTGCCGGAACAGGAGCTTTTAGGACCCAGTACTTC. Translated, it gives CASSPAGTGAFRTQYF.

This clone is classed as medium-sized. V and J are TRBV6-4 and TRBJ2-1, with 15 positions matching TRBD2. Per the germline V gene, CDR1 is MRHNA and CDR2 is SNTAGT. This CDR3 contains 15 residues. The junction had 0 bases not matched to a gene; V was cut back by 2 bases and J by 7 bases. Written as DNA, the CDR3 is TGTGCCAGCAGTGACGGGACTAGCGGGGGGAATGAGCAGTTCTTC. Translating it yields CASSDGTSGGNEQFF.

This clone appeared a few times. The rearrangement uses TRBV10-2 and TRBJ2-7; TRBD2 is a possible D gene (6 bases). Looked up from germline, CDR1 is WSHSY and CDR2 is SAAADI. Trimming shortened V by 4 bases and J by 6 bases, and 13 bases separated the two germline ends. The CDR3 covers 13 residues. CDR3 sequence (DNA): TGCGCCAGCAGTGGCGCCCCCGGGGGCGAGCAGTACTTC. Translating it yields CASSGAPGGEQYF.

This clone was detected ten times or more. The chain is built from TRBV30 and TRBJ1-6; no reliable D call. The CDR3 consists of 11 residues. The V gene lost 0 bases and the J gene lost 8 bases, with 2 bases spanning the gap. Germline CDR1 reads GTSNPN; CDR2 reads SVGIG (reference sequence). The DNA for the CDR3 is TGTGCCTGGAGTGTGGATTCACCCCTCCACTTT. Translating it yields CAWSVDSPLHF. Together with reference TRBV30 and TRBJ1-6, the CDR3 gives the full variable domain: SQTIHQWPATLVQPVGSPLSLECTVEGTSNPNLYWYRQAAGRGLQLLFYSVGIGQISSEVPQNLSASRPQDRQFILSSKKLLLSDSGFYLCAWSVDSPLHFGNGTRLTVT.

This clone came up a few times. The rearrangement uses TRBV19 and TRBJ2-7; D call uncertain. This CDR3 region has 13 residues. CDR1 is LNHDA and CDR2 is SQIVND in the germline V gene (reference sequence). V dropped 6 bases and J dropped 4 bases, with 13 bases sitting between them. CDR3: CASSPDRKYEQYF. CDR3 bases: TGTGCCAGTAGCCCGGACCGCAAATACGAGCAGTACTTC.

This clone was counted ten times or more. This chain uses TRBV30 with TRBJ1-1; 8 nucleotides agree with TRBD1. Germline loops: CDR1 GTSNPN, CDR2 SVGIG (reference sequence). This CDR3 is 11 amino acids long. The V segment lost 0 bases and the J segment 10 bases; nucleotides outside the gene matches: 1. The CDR3 spells CAWSVQGVAFF. The CDR3 DNA follows: TGTGCCTGGAGTGTACAGGGGGTAGCTTTCTTT.

This chain uses TRBV11-1 with TRBJ1-2, with D possibly matching TRBD1 (5 bases). Trimming took 5 bases from V and 5 from J, leaving 21 bases between them. The CDR3 length is 16 residues. In germline, CDR1 is SGHAT, CDR2 FQDESV (reference sequence). The chain's CDR3 is CASSLGRGEDFYGYTF. The CDR3 nucleotides read TGTGCCAGCAGCCTGGGACGGGGGGAAGACTTTTATGGCTACACCTTC.

This clone was found a few times. The rearrangement joins TRBV29-1 to TRBJ1-1, with a possible D match to TRBD1 (5 bases). The V end was cut by 1 base, the J end by 9 bases, with 9 bases between. Per the germline V gene, CDR1 is SQVTM and CDR2 is ANQGSEA. The CDR3 is 11 amino acids. CDR3 amino acids: CSVEVNRQAFF. In DNA, the CDR3 is TGCAGCGTTGAAGTGAACAGGCAAGCTTTCTTT.

This clone was counted many times. The chain joins TRBV9 to TRBJ2-5; 10 positions agree with TRBD2. The junction had 9 bases not matched to a gene; V was cut back by 0 bases and J by 4 bases. CDR3 length: 17 residues. Germline V CDR1 and CDR2: SGDLS, YYNGEE. CDR3 nucleotides: TGTGCCAGCAGCGTAGATGCTAGCGGGGGTTCCACAGAGACCCAGTACTTC. Translated, it gives CASSVDASGGSTETQYF.